Sequencing of this T cell receptor (beta chain) was carried out in a study of T-cell reconstitution after alpha-beta-depleted transplantation in children. Study-level findings and limits: Once a year had passed after transplant, T-cell counts and diversity came mostly from newly produced T cells. The origin of high day-60 TCRbeta diversity in some patients lay in surviving recipient T cells and thymic progenitors. Expanded graft clones numbering several hundred reportedly gave rise to alpha-beta T cells about two months after transplant.

As regards this clonotype: Its antigen is unknown. A read error may produce the germline difference seen at one junction end.

Using unique molecular identifiers, the investigators prepared the TCRbeta library. TCRdb processed the PCR reads anew with MiXCR; each CDR3 protein has one entry. In the table there are 220,000 or so distinct CDR3 sequences, approximately 8% of which are singletons. CDR3 size: 15 residues. Germline V lookup: CDR1 MNHNS, CDR2 SASEGT. This TCR was recovered from a male patient between 5 and 17 years old who had a stem cell transplant for acute lymphoblastic leukemia, so the T cells may come from the graft donor. The input for sequencing was PBMCs, mostly from graft donor cells, taken 180 days after TCRalphabeta/CD19-depleted stem cell transplant. The chain joins TRBV6-1 to TRBJ2-7, with a weak D call TRBD1 (6 bases). The CDR3 loop is CASREGSRQEMRQYF. CDR3 nucleotide sequence: TGTGCCAGCAGGGAAGGGTCCCGACAGGAGATGCGGCAGTACTTC.